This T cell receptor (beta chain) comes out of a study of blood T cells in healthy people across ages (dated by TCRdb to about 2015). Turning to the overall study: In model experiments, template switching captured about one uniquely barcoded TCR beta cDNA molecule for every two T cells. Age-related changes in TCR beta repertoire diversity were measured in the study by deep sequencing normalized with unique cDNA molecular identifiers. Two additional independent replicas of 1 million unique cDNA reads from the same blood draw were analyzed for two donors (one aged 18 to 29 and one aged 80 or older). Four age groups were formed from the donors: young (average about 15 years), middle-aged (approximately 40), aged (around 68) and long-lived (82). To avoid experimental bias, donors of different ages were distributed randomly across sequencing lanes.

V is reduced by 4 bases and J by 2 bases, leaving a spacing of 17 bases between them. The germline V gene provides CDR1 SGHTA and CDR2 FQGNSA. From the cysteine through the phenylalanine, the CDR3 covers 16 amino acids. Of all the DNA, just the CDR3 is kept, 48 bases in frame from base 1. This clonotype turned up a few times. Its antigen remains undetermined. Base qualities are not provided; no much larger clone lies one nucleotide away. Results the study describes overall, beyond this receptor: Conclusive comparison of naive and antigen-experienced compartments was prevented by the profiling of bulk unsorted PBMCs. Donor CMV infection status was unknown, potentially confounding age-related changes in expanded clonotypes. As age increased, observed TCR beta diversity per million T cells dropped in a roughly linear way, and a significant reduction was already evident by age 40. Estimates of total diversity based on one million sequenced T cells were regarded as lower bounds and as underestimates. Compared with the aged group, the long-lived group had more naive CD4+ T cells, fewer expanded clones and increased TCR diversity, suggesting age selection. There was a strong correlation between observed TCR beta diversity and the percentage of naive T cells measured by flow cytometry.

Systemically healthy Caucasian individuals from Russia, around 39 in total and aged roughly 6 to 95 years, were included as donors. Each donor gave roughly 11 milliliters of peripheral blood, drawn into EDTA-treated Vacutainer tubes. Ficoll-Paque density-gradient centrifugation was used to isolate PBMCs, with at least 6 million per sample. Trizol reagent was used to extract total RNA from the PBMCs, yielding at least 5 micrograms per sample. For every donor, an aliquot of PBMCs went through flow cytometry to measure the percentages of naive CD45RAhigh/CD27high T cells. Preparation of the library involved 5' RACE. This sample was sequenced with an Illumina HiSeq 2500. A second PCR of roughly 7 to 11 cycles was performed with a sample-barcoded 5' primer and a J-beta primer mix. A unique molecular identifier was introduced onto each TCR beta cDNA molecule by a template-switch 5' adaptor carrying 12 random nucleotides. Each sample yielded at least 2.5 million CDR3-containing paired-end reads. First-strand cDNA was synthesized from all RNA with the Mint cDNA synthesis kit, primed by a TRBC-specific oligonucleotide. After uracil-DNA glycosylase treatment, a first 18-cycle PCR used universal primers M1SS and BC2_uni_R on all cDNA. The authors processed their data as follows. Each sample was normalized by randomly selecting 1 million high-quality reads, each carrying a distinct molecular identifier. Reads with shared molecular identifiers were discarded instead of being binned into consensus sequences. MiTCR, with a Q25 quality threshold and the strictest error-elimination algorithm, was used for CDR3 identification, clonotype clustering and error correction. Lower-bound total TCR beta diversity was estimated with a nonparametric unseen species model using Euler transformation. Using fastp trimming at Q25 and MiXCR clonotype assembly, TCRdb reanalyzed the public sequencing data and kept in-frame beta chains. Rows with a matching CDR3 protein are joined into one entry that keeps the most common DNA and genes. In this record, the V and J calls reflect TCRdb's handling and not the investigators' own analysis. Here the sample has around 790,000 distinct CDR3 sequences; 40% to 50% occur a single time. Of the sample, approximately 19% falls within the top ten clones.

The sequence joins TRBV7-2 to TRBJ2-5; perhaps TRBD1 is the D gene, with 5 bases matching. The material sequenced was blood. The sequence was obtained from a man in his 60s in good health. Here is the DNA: TGTGCCAGCAGCTCGACTTATTGGGGCTTACAAGAGACCCAGTACTTC. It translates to CASSSTYWGLQETQYF.